This T cell receptor beta chain is drawn from a study of Ad26.COV2.S vaccination and SARS-CoV-2 variants. Profiled with immunoSEQ multiplex PCR; TCRdb holds only in-frame clones, not every one. The data contain about 140,000 clones, roughly 90% of them singletons. A few counts support this clone. Other DNA sequences in this sample translate to the same CDR3. The sequence derives from a human donor who had recovered from COVID-19. Source: peripheral blood, taken after recovery from COVID-19.

This chain's CDR3 is CASSQGAGTEAFF. The CDR3 nucleotides read TGTGCCAGCTCACAGGGGGCGGGGACTGAAGCTTTCTTT. V gene TRBV18 combines with J gene TRBJ1-1; the match to TRBD1 covers 7 bases. J gave up 5 bases and V 4 bases, and 4 bases lay outside the gene matches. The germline V gene has CDR1 KGHSH and CDR2 LQKENI. This CDR3 spans 13 amino acids.